This T cell receptor beta chain emerged from a study of T cell responses to AZD1222 COVID-19 vaccine. Turning to the study itself: Second-dose schedules of about 4 or about 12 weeks were combined.

Notes on the study in general: Donor demographics were predominantly white British with a female majority; clonal diversity may be underestimated. Along spike, vaccine-associated CD4 TCRs were found throughout, with dominance at 160-218 and 743-854. It was only after the peak T cell response that any repertoires were sampled.

The germline V gene has CDR1 SGHTA and CDR2 FQGTGA. The CDR3 loop spans 14 amino acids. The V and J ends lost 3 bases and 4 bases respectively, with 13 bases between them. Method: immunoSEQ multiplex PCR; TCRdb's copy keeps in-frame clones and lacks some. The sample includes about 100,000 clones, around 94% of them seen just once. Comments on this clone: The antigen remains undetermined.

The clonotype was recovered from an adult in good health. The specimen comprised peripheral blood, sampled on day 0 of AZD1222 vaccination. The chain combines TRBV7-3 with TRBJ2-7; TRBD2 might be the D (6 bases). CDR3 loop: CASSFGGGGYEQYF. The CDR3 DNA is TGTGCCAGCAGCTTCGGGGGAGGTGGGTACGAGCAGTACTTC.